One TCR beta chain is described in this entry. Its antigen is undetermined. The CDR3 is made up of 20 amino acids. Germline CDR1 and CDR2: MNHEY and SMNVEV (reference sequence). J lost 5 bases, V lost 7 bases, and 25 bases had no gene match. The data were taken from a study of cytomegalovirus exposure and HLA in healthy donors. Notes on the study in general: Previous analysis showed most TCR beta V segments were productive about 90% or about 30% of the time.

PCR involved 60 Vbeta and 13 Jbeta primers. TCRdb keeps only in-frame clones here, not all; method: immunoSEQ multiplex PCR. This sample's table has roughly 75,000 clones. The sequenced sample consisted of PBMCs. The chain joins TRBV27 to TRBJ2-5; the match to TRBD2 covers 10 bases. The receptor was derived from a boy between 10 and 17 years old in good health and CMV-seronegative. CDR3 protein: CASTLSFIPLAGEGGETQYF. The DNA for the CDR3 is TGTGCCAGCACCCTATCCTTTATCCCGCTAGCGGGAGAGGGTGGGGAGACCCAGTACTTC.